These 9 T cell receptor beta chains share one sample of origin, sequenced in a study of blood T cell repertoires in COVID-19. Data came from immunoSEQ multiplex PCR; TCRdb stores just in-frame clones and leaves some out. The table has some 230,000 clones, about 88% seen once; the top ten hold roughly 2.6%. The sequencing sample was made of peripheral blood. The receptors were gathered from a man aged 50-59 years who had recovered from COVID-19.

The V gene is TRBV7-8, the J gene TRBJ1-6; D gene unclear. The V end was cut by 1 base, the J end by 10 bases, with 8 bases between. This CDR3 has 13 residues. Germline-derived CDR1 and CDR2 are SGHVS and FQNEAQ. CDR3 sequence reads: CASSLDSSSPLHF. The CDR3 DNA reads TGTGCCAGCAGCTTAGATTCGTCGTCACCCCTCCACTTT. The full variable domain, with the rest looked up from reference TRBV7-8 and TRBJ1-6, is GAGVSQSPRYKVAKRGQDVALRCDPISGHVSLFWYQQALGQGPEFLTYFQNEAQLDKSGLPSDRFFAERPEGSVSTLKIQRTQQEDSAVYLCASSLDSSSPLHFGNGTRLTVT.

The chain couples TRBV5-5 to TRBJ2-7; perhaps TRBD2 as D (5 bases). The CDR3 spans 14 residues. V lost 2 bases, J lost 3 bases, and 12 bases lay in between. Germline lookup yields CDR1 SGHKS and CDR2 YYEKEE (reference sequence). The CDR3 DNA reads TGTGCCAGCAGCTTTTTCGGGGAACACTACGAGCAGTACTTC. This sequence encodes CASSFFGEHYEQYF.

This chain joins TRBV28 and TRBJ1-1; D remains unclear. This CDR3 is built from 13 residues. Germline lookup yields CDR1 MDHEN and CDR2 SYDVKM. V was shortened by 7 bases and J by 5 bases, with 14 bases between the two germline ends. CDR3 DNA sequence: TGTGCCAGCAAAAATGGAGGGAGGACTGAAGCTTTCTTT. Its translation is CASKNGGRTEAFF.

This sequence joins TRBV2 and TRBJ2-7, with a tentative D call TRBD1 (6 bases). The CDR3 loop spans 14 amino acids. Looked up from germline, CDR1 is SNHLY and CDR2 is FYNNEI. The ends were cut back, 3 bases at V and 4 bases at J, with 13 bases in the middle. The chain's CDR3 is CASSEHRVKYEQYF. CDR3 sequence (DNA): TGTGCCAGCAGTGAGCACAGGGTAAAATACGAGCAGTACTTC.

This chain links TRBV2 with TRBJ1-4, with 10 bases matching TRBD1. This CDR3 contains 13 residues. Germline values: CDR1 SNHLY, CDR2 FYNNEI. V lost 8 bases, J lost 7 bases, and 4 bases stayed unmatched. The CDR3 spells CASRGTGVEKLFF. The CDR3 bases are TGTGCCAGCCGAGGGACAGGGGTTGAAAAACTGTTTTTT.

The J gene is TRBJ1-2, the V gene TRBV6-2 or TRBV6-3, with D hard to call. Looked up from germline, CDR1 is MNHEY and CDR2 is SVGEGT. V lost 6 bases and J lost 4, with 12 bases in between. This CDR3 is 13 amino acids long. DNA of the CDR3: TGTGCCAGCAGCCCTCAGGCTCCCTATGGCTACACCTTC. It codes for CASSPQAPYGYTF.

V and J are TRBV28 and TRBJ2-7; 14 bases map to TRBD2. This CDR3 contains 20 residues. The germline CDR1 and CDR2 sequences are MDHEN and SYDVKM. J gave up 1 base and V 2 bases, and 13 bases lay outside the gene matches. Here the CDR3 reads CASSLTWLGLAGVKSYEQYF. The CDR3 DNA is TGTGCCAGCAGTTTAACTTGGCTGGGACTAGCGGGAGTCAAGTCCTACGAGCAGTACTTC.

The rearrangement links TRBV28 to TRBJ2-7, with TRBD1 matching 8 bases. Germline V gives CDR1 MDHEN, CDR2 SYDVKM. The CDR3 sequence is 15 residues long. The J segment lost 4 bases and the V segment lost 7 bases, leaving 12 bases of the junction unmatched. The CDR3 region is CASNPTGTGFYEQYF. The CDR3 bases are TGTGCCAGCAATCCCACCGGGACAGGCTTTTACGAGCAGTACTTC.

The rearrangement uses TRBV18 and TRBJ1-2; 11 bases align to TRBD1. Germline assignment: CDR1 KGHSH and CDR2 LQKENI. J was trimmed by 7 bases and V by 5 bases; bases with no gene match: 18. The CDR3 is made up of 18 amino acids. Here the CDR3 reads CASSSARTGGFQTSGYTF. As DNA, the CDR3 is TGTGCCAGCTCATCGGCCCGGACAGGGGGCTTTCAAACGAGTGGCTACACCTTC.